Given below is one TCR beta chain in context. This clonotype was seen more than once but under ten times. Its cognate antigen has yet to be identified. The record has no base qualities; no much larger clone is one base away. The method behind the library was 5' RACE. The sample was run on a NextSeq 500. Unique molecular identifiers were attached to individual cDNA molecules in the TCR library protocol so that sequencing error and PCR bias could be corrected. Both TCR alpha and beta chains were sequenced, and tight co-correlation was observed between alpha and beta sequence abundances in each sample. Turning to the authors' computational methods: Decombinator V4 was used to annotate the V gene, J gene and CDR3 of the TCR sequences. TCRs were defined as expanded if a significant change between any two time points was detected under a Poisson model with p below 0.0001. TCR abundances were normalised to the total number of TCRs sequenced in each sample and reported as counts per million. MAIT TCRs were defined by TRAV1-2 paired with TRAJ12, TRAJ20 or TRAJ33, and iNKT TCRs by TRAV10 paired with TRAJ18. VDJdb, accessed on 1 November 2021, was searched for TCRs annotated for CMV, EBV and SARS-CoV-2, and TCRs annotated for more than one antigen were excluded. Through fastp at Q25 and MiXCR, TCRdb rebuilt clones from the public reads, retaining in-frame beta chains. Rows matching on CDR3 protein sequence are summarized as one entry with the most common DNA and genes. TCRdb, not the original authors, processed these V and J calls. This sample holds under 45,000 distinct CDR3 sequences; roughly 6.8% were observed only once. The ten largest clones add up to approximately 26% of the sample.

This specimen comes from a study of early T cells in non-severe SARS-CoV-2 infection (dated by TCRdb to about 2021). Notes on the research overall: Because TCR sequencing was done on bulk RNA from unsorted whole blood, the alpha and beta chains could not be paired. Results and caveats for the whole study, not just this receptor: Matching against VDJdb was skewed toward anti-spike CD8 responses, likely underestimated virus-specific expansions, and missed private and CD4 specificities.

V is cut by 7 bases and J by 3 bases, and the space between the germline ends is 15 bases. The CDR3 starts with the cysteine, ends with the phenylalanine, and has 14 residues. The entry retains the CDR3 DNA only, 42 bases that are in frame from base 1. Taken from the germline V gene, the CDR1 and CDR2 loops are MDHEN and SYDVKM. This was a case-control study nested in a cohort of healthcare workers in London, UK, who had nasopharyngeal swab PCR tests and blood samples taken every week. Healthcare workers were recruited between 23 and 31 March 2020, during the week of the UK lockdown, and were followed weekly for up to about 16 weeks.

Recombination connected TRBV28 to TRBJ2-5; the D region possibly corresponds to TRBD2 (7 bases align). The specimen comprised whole blood, sampled at baseline. The sequence derives from an adult who was a healthcare worker with PCR-confirmed SARS-CoV-2 infection or an uninfected control (not recorded which). At the DNA level, the sequence is TGTGCCAGCACCCCCGAGGGGGGGGAAGAGACCCAGTACTTC. Translated, it reads CASTPEGGEETQYF.